This is a list of T cell receptor beta chains from one sample in a study of tumor-infiltrating lymphocytes in primary liver carcinoma. TCRdb re-analysed the multiplex PCR reads in MiXCR, keeping a single row per CDR3 protein. The data contain about 190,000 distinct CDR3 sequences, around 85% of them singletons. Material for sequencing was tumor tissue from primary liver carcinoma. These receptor sequences come from a man in his forties with primary liver carcinoma and hepatitis B virus infection. The CDR3 runs from the conserved cysteine through the conserved F or W. D genes are given only for firm matches. Expanded clones get a size class; other rows say once, few or many, or leave the size out.

clone_size,cdr3_length,v_call,d_call,j_call,cdr3_aa,cdr3_nt
NA,15,TRBV6-2/TRBV6-3,TRBD2,TRBJ2-5,CVSSWSSGSGETQYF,TGTGTCAGCAGTTGGAGTAGCGGGAGTGGAGAGACCCAGTACTTC
NA,15,TRBV5-4,TRBD2,TRBJ2-5,CASSPTSGRQGTQYF,TGTGCCAGCAGCCCGACTAGCGGGCGGCAAGGGACTCAGTACTTC
NA,15,TRBV6-2/TRBV6-3,TRBD2,TRBJ2-7,CSSSTPTSGGYEQYF,TGTTCCAGTAGCACTCCTACTAGCGGAGGGTACGAGCAGTACTTC
NA,13,TRBV18,NA,TRBJ1-5,CPSSLQGDQPQHF,TGTCCCAGCTCACTACAGGGAGATCAGCCCCAGCATTTT
NA,15,TRBV4-2,NA,TRBJ2-1,CASSLLAGNHNEQFF,TGTGCCAGCAGCCTCCTAGCTGGTAACCACAATGAGCAGTTCTTC
NA,14,TRBV6-5,NA,TRBJ1-2,CASSYSEEYYGYTF,TGTGCCAGCAGTTACTCGGAGGAGTACTATGGCTACACCTTC
NA,15,TRBV29-1,TRBD2,TRBJ2-2,CSVGTSAGNIGELFF,TGCAGCGTTGGGACTAGCGCAGGGAACATCGGGGAGCTGTTTTTT
NA,15,TRBV6-1,NA,TRBJ2-3,CASSEGCWPADTQYF,TGTGCCAGCAGTGAAGGTTGCTGGCCCGCAGATACGCAGTACTTT
NA,17,TRBV10-3,TRBD2,TRBJ2-3,CAIRVSNGSGQTDAQYF,TGTGCCATCCGTGTATCAAACGGTAGCGGGCAGACAGATGCGCAGTATTTT
NA,15,TRBV11-3,TRBD2,TRBJ2-3,CDSSFSGRRTDMQFF,TGTGACAGCAGCTTTAGCGGGAGGCGGACAGATATGCAGTTTTTT
NA,16,TRBV6-1,NA,TRBJ1-5,CTSSVITVPRGQLQHF,TGTACCAGCAGTGTCATTACAGTGCCCCGGGGGCAGCTCCAGCATTTT
NA,14,TRBV5-4,NA,TRBJ2-3,CASNLHGATDTQYF,TGTGCCAGCAACTTGCATGGGGCAACAGATACGCAGTATTTT
once,17,TRBV4-2,TRBD2,TRBJ2-7,CTSSQAGGQFRSYEQYF,TGTACCAGCAGCCAAGCGGGGGGTCAGTTTAGATCCTACGAGCAGTACTTC
NA,15,TRBV10-3,NA,TRBJ2-7,CAISEGTSSEYEQYF,TGTGCCATCAGTGAGGGGACCAGTAGTGAATACGAGCAGTACTTC
NA,16,TRBV28,NA,TRBJ2-5,CSSSLYTGSGYETQYF,TGTTCCAGCAGTTTATATACAGGGTCAGGGTACGAGACCCAGTACTTC
NA,13,TRBV6-6,NA,TRBJ1-1,CASSTGRTTEALF,TGCGCCAGCAGCACAGGGAGGACTACTGAAGCTTTGTTT
NA,14,TRBV12-3/TRBV12-4,NA,TRBJ2-2,CASRVTANTGELFF,TGTGCCAGCAGGGTGACAGCGAACACCGGGGAGCTGTTTTTT
many,16,TRBV6-1,NA,TRBJ2-7,CASRPGGGGISYEQYF,TGTGCCAGCAGACCCGGAGGGGGTGGCATCTCCTACGAGCAGTACTTC
NA,16,TRBV29-1,NA,TRBJ2-1,CSDLPGPGRSYTEQFF,TGCAGCGACCTCCCGGGACCGGGACGCTCCTACACTGAGCAGTTCTTC
NA,18,TRBV10-3,NA,TRBJ2-7,CAISDPSHRDDRAYEQYF,TGTGCCATCAGTGACCCATCCCATCGGGACGATAGGGCCTACGAGCAGTACTTC
NA,16,TRBV7-9,TRBD2,TRBJ2-1,CASSLSLAGSYNEKFF,TGTGCCAGCAGCTTATCTCTAGCGGGGTCATACAATGAGAAGTTCTTC
NA,12,TRBV5-6,NA,TRBJ1-6,CASSFSGRGIHF,TGTGCCAGCAGCTTCTCCGGACGGGGCATACACTTT
NA,12,TRBV29-1,TRBD2,TRBJ2-1,CSVPCGSLEHFF,TGCAGTGTCCCTTGCGGGAGTCTTGAGCATTTTTTC
NA,16,TRBV6-5,NA,TRBJ2-1,CASGSRAPVGSNEQFF,TGTGCCAGCGGCTCACGGGCCCCCGTGGGGTCCAATGAGCAGTTCTTC
NA,18,TRBV14,TRBD2,TRBJ2-3,CTITPGTSGRAWRDTLYF,TGTACCATCACCCCTGGGACTAGCGGGAGGGCCTGGAGAGATACGCTGTATTTT
NA,16,TRBV11-2,NA,TRBJ1-5,CVSSLKGGVTNQPQHF,TGTGTCAGCAGCTTAAAAGGGGGAGTGACGAATCAGCCCCAGCATTTT
NA,15,TRBV6-5,TRBD1,TRBJ2-7,CAYSPGTGWGNEQYF,TGTGCCTACAGTCCCGGGACAGGGTGGGGAAATGAGCAGTACTTC
NA,15,TRBV11-2,NA,TRBJ2-1,CAISPYGSAYNEQFF,TGTGCCATCAGTCCCTACGGGAGTGCCTACAATGAGCAGTTCTTC
once,16,TRBV11-2,TRBD2,TRBJ2-3,CAISSQGLAGVDMQYF,TGTGCCATCAGCTCCCAGGGACTAGCGGGAGTGGATATGCAGTATTTT
NA,15,TRBV6-2/TRBV6-3,NA,TRBJ2-5,CAISDREKGMETRYF,TGTGCCATCAGTGACCGGGAGAAGGGGATGGAGACTCGGTACTTC
once,13,TRBV11-3,NA,TRBJ2-1,CARNFAPSLKQFF,TGTGCCAGAAACTTCGCGCCTTCGCTTAAGCAGTTCTTC
NA,16,TRBV29-1,TRBD2,TRBJ2-3,CKVDGTSGVGTDTQYF,TGCAAGGTTGACGGGACTAGCGGGGTCGGAACAGATACGCAGTATTTT
NA,14,TRBV11-2,NA,TRBJ2-1,CASIPDCGYNDQFF,TGTGCCAGCATCCCCGATTGCGGCTACAATGACCAGTTCTTC
NA,13,TRBV6-2/TRBV6-3,TRBD2,TRBJ2-1,CVTRTSGIGEQFF,TGTGTCACCAGGACTAGCGGCATCGGTGAGCAGTTCTTC
NA,11,TRBV5-4,NA,TRBJ2-3,CASNQNERTDF,TGTGCTAGCAACCAGAACGAAAGGACAGATTTT
once,13,TRBV11-1,TRBD2,TRBJ2-1,CASSVGGPNELFF,TGTGCCAGCAGCGTGGGAGGGCCGAATGAGCTGTTTTTC
once,14,TRBV6-5,NA,TRBJ1-3,CASRPKVSGNTTYF,TGCGCCAGCAGGCCCAAAGTCTCTGGAAACACCACATATTTT
NA,19,TRBV4-1,NA,TRBJ2-1,CASSQDRGGKARVRNDLFF,TGCGCCAGCAGCCAAGACCGAGGAGGGAAGGCCAGGGTTCGCAATGATCTGTTCTTC
NA,15,TRBV4-1,NA,TRBJ2-7,CASSQVSSGTYEQYF,TGCGCCAGCAGCCAAGTCTCAAGCGGCACCTACGAGCAGTATTTC
NA,12,TRBV10-3,NA,TRBJ1-2,CAISEVVYGYTF,TGTGCCATCAGTGAGGTAGTCTATGGTTACACCTTC
NA,13,TRBV12-3/TRBV12-4,NA,TRBJ1-5,CASSLIDDQPQHF,TGTGCCAGCAGTTTGATTGATGATCAGCCCCAGCATTTT
many,17,TRBV28,TRBD2,TRBJ2-3,CASNLSGTSGRAESWYF,TGTGCCAGCAACCTTTCCGGGACTAGCGGGAGGGCCGAGTCCTGGTATTTT
NA,12,TRBV6-1,NA,TRBJ2-1,CASSEAHGRHFF,TGTGCCAGCAGTGAAGCGCATGGGAGGCATTTCTTC
NA,14,TRBV6-5,TRBD1,TRBJ2-7,CASRLDRVVYELYF,TGTGCTAGCAGGCTAGACAGGGTGGTGTACGAGCTGTACTTC
NA,15,TRBV5-6,NA,TRBJ2-5,CASSPTGISQEIQYF,TGTGCCAGCAGCCCTACAGGGATATCGCAAGAAATCCAGTACTTC
once,11,TRBV29-1,NA,TRBJ2-3,CSAGTTNTHYF,TGCAGCGCGGGAACGACAAATACGCATTATTTT
NA,15,TRBV29-1,NA,TRBJ1-1,CNVGSGWDMNTETFF,TGCAACGTTGGATCCGGGTGGGATATGAACACTGAAACTTTCTTT
once,13,TRBV6-5,NA,TRBJ1-1,CASRSLAAPEAFF,TGTGCCAGCAGGAGTCTCGCTGCCCCTGAAGCTTTCTTT
NA,18,TRBV5-5,NA,TRBJ2-5,CASSLGLFGTEYQETQYF,TGTGCCAGCAGCCTGGGGTTGTTCGGGACGGAGTACCAAGAGACCCAGTACTTT
NA,18,TRBV5-5,NA,TRBJ2-5,CASSLGLIVTEYQETQYF,TGTGCCAGCAGCCTGGGGTTGATCGTGACGGAGTACCAAGAGACGCAGTACTTC
once,14,TRBV28,NA,TRBJ2-3,CASSLPTVVVTQYF,TGTGCCAGCAGTTTACCGACGGTAGTAGTTACGCAGTATTTT